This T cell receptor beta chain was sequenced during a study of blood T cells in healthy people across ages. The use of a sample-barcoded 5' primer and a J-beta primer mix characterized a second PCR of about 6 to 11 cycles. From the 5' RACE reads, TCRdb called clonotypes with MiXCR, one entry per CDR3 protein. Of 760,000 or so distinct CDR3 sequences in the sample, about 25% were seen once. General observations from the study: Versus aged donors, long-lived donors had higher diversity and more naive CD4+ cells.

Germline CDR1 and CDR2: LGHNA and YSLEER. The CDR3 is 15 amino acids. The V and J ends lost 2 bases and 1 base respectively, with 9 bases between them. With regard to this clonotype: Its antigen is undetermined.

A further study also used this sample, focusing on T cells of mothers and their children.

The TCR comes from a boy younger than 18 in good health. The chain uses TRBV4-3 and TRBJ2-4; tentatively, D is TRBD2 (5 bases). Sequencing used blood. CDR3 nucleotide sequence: TGCGCCAGCAGCCAACGGGGTGTGGCCAAAAACATTCAGTACTTC. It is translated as CASSQRGVAKNIQYF.